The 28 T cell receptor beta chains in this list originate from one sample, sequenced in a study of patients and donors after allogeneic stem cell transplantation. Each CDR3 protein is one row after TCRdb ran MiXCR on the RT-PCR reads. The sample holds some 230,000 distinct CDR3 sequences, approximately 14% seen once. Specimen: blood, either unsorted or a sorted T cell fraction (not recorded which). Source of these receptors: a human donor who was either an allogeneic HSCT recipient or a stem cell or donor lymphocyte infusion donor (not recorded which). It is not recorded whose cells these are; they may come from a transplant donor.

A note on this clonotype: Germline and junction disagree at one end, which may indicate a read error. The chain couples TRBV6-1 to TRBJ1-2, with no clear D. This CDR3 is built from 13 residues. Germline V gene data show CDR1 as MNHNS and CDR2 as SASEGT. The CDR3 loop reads CASSASAVYSYTF. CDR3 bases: TGTGCCAGCAGTGCCTCAGCTGTCTATAGCTACACCTTC.

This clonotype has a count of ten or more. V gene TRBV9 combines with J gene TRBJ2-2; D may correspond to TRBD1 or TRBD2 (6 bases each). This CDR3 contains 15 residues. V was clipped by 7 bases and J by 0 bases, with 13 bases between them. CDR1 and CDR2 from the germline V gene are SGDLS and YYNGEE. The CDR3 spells CASGGPGANTGELFF. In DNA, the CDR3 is TGTGCCAGCGGGGGGCCCGGGGCGAACACCGGGGAGCTGTTTTTT.

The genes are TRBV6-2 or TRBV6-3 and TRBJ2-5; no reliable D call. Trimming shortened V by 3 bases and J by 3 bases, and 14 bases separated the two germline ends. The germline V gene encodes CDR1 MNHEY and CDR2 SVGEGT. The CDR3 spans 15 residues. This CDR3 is CASSYLGSLKETQYF. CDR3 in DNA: TGTGCCAGCAGTTATCTCGGCAGCCTAAAAGAGACCCAGTACTTC.

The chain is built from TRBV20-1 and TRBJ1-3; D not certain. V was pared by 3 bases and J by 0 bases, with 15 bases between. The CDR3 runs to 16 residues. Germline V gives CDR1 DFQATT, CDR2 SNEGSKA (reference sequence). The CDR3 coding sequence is TGCAGTGCTAGTCCCCGCGCAGGCCTCTCTGGAAACACCATATATTTT. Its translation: CSASPRAGLSGNTIYF.

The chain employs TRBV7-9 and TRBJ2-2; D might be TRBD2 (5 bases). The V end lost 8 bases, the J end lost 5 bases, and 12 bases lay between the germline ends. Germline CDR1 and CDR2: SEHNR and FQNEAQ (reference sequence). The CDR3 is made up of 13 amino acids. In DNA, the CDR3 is TGTGCCAGCTGTCAAACGGGGACCGGGGAGCTGTTTTTT. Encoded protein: CASCQTGTGELFF.

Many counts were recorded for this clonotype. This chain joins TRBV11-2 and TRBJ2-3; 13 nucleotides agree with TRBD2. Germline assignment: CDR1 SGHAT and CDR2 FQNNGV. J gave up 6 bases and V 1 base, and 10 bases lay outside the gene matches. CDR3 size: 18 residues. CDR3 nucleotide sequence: TGTGCCAGCAGCTTAGTGGGGACTAGCGGGATTGGGGCCGATACGCAGTATTTT. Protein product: CASSLVGTSGIGADTQYF.

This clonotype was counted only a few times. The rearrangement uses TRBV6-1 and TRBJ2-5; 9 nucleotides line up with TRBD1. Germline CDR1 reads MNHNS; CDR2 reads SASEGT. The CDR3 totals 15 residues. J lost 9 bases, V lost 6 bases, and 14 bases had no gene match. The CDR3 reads CASRQGAGRSGAQYF. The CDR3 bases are TGTGCCAGCAGACAGGGGGCGGGGAGGTCAGGGGCCCAGTACTTC.

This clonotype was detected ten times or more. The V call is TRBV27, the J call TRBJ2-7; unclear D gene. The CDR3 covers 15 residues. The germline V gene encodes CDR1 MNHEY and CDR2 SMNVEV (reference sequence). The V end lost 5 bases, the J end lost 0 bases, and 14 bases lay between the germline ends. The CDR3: CASSKTDLGSYEQYF. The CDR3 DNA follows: TGTGCCAGCAGTAAGACGGACCTCGGCTCCTACGAGCAGTACTTC.

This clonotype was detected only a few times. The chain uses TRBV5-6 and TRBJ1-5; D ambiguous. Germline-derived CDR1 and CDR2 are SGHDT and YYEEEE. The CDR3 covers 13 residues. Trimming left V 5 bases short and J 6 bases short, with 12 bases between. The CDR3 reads CASSFAPGQPQHF. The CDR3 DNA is TGTGCCAGCAGTTTTGCCCCAGGTCAGCCCCAGCATTTT.

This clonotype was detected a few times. CDR3 nucleotides: TGTGCCAGCAGGGCTACAGGGGTAGGGAGCTACGAGCAGTACTTC. Residues: CASRATGVGSYEQYF. The chain has TRBV2 and TRBJ2-7, with 7 nucleotides matching TRBD1. The junction had 11 bases not matched to a gene; V was cut back by 6 bases and J by 3 bases. There are 15 residues in the CDR3. The germline V gene encodes CDR1 SNHLY and CDR2 FYNNEI.

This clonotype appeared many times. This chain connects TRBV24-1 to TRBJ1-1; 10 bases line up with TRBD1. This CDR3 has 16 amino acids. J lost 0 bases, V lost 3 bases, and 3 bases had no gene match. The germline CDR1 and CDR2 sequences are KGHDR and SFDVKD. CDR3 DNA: TGTGCCACCAGTGATGGGGACAGGGGATTGAACACTGAAGCTTTCTTT. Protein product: CATSDGDRGLNTEAFF.

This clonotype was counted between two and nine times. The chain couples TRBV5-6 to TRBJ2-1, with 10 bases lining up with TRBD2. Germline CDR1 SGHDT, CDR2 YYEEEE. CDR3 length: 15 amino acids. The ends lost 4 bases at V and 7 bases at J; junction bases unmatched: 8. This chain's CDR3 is CASSPVASGRNEQFF. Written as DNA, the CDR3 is TGTGCCAGCAGCCCGGTCGCTAGCGGGAGAAATGAGCAGTTCTTC.

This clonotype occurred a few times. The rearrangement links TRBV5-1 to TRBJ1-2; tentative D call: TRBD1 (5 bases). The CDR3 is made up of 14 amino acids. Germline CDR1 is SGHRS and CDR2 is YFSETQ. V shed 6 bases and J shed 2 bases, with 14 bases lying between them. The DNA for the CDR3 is TGCGCCAGCAACGAGGGGTCTGGAAACTATGGCTACACCTTC. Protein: CASNEGSGNYGYTF.

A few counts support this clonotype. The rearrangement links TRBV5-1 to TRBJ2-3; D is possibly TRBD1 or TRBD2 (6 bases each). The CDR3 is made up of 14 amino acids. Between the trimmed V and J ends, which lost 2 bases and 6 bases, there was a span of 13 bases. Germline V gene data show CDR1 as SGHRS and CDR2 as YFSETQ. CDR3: CASSFEGGQDTQYF. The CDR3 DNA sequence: TGCGCCAGCAGCTTTGAGGGGGGCCAGGATACGCAGTATTTT.

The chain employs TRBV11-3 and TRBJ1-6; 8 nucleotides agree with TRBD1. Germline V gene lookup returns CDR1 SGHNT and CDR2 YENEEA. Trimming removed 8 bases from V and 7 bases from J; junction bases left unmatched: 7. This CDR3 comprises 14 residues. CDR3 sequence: CASCPDRVNSPLHF. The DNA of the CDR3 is TGTGCCAGCTGTCCGGACAGGGTAAATTCACCCCTCCACTTT.

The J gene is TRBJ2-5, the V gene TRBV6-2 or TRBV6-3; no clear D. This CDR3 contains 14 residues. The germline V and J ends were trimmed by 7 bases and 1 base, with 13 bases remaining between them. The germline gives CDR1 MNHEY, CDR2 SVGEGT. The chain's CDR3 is CASKPLSAQETQYF. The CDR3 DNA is TGTGCCAGCAAGCCCCTCTCGGCCCAAGAGACCCAGTACTTC.

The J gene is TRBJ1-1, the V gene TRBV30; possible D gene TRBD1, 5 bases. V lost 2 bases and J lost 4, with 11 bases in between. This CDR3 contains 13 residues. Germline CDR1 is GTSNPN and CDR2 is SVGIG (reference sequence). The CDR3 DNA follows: TGTGCCTGGAGTTCAGTGGGGACCACTGAAGCTTTCTTT. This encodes CAWSSVGTTEAFF.

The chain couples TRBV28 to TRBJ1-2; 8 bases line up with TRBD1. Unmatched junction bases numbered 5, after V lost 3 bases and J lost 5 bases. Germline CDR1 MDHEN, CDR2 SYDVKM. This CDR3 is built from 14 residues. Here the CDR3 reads CASSFGQGLYGYTF. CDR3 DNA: TGTGCCAGCAGTTTCGGACAGGGCCTTTATGGCTACACCTTC.

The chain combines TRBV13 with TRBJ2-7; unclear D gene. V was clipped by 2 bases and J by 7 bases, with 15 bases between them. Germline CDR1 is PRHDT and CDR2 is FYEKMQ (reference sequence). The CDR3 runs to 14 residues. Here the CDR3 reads CASSLKPPGGEQYF. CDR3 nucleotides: TGTGCCAGCAGCTTAAAGCCCCCAGGTGGGGAGCAGTACTTC.

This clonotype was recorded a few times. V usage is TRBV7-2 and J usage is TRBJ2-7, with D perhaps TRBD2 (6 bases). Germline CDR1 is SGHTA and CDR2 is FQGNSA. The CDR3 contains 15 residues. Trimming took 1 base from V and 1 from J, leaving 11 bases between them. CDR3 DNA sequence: TGTGCCAGCAGCTTAGTAGCGGACGCATCCTACGAGCAGTACTTC. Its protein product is CASSLVADASYEQYF.

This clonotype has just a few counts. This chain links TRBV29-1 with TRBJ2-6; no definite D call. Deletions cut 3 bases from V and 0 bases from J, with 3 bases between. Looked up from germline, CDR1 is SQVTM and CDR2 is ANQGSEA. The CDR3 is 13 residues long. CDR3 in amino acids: CSVDSSGANVLTF. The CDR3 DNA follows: TGCAGCGTTGACAGCTCTGGGGCCAACGTCCTGACTTTC. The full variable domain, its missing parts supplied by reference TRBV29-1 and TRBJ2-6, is SAVISQKPSRDICQRGTSLTIQCQVDSQVTMMFWYRQQPGQSLTLIATANQGSEATYESGFVIDKFPISRPNLTFSTLTVSNMSPEDSSIYLCSVDSSGANVLTFGAGSRLTVL.

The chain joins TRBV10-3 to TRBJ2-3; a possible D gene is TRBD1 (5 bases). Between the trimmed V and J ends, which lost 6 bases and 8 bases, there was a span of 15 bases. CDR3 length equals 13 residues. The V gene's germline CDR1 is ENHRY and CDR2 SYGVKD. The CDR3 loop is CAIRGQSTLTQYF. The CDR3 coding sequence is TGTGCCATCAGGGGGCAGTCAACCCTTACGCAGTATTTT.

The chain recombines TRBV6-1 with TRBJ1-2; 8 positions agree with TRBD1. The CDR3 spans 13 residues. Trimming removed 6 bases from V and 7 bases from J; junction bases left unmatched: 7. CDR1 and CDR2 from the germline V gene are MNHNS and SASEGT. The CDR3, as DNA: TGTGCCAGCAGCCTCAGGGGGCAGGCTGGCTACACCTTC. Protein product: CASSLRGQAGYTF.

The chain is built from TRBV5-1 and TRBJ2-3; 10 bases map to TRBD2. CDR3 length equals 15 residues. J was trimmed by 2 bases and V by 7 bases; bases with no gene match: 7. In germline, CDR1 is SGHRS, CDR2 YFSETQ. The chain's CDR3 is CASLSSGSATDTQYF. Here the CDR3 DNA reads TGCGCCAGCCTTTCTAGCGGGAGTGCCACAGATACGCAGTATTTT.

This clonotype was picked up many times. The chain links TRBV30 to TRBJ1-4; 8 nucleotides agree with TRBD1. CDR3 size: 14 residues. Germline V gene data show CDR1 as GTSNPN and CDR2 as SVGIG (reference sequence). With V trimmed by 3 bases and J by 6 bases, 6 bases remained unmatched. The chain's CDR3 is CAWRPTGGDEKLFF. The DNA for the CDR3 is TGTGCCTGGAGGCCAACAGGGGGAGATGAAAAACTGTTTTTT. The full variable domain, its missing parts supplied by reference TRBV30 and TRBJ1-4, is SQTIHQWPATLVQPVGSPLSLECTVEGTSNPNLYWYRQAAGRGLQLLFYSVGIGQISSEVPQNLSASRPQDRQFILSSKKLLLSDSGFYLCAWRPTGGDEKLFFGSGTQLSVL.

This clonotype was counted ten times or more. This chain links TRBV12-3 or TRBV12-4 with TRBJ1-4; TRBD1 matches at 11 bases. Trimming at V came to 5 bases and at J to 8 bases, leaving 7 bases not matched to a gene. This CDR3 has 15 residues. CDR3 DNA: TGTGCCAGCAGTACCGGACAGGGGGCAGGCGAAAAACTGTTTTTT. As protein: CASSTGQGAGEKLFF.

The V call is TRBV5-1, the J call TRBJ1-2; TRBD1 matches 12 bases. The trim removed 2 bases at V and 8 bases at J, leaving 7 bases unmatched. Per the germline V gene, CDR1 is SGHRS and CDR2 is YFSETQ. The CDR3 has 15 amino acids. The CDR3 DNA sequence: TGCGCCAGCAGCTTAGGGACAGGGGGCTCGGGAGGCTACACCTTC. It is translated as CASSLGTGGSGGYTF.

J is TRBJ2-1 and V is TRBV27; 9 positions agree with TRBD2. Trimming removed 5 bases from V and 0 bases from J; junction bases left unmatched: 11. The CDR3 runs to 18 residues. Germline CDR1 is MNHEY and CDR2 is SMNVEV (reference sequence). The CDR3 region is CASSTLAGQASSYNEQFF. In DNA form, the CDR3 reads TGTGCCAGCAGTACTCTAGCGGGACAAGCGAGCTCCTACAATGAGCAGTTCTTC.